This is a list of T cell receptor beta chains from one sample in a study of T cells after yellow fever vaccination. TCRdb re-called the 5' RACE reads through MiXCR, storing one row per CDR3 protein. The data hold about 330,000 distinct CDR3 sequences, with about 4% observed a single time. This material consisted of PBMCs, taken 5 days after the yellow fever booster vaccination. Receptors were obtained from a man younger than 35 who received the YFV17D yellow fever vaccine. The CDR3 runs from the conserved cysteine through the conserved F or W. The order of the fields is CDR3 protein, J gene, clone size, V gene. Part of the rows lack a size; the others show once, few, many or a class for expanded clones.

CDR3: CASSQEASASTFF
J: TRBJ2-1
size: many
V: TRBV4-1

CDR3: CASSMSGNTEAFF
J: TRBJ1-1
size: many
V: TRBV19

CDR3: CASSLLSRQETQYF
J: TRBJ2-5
size: many
V: TRBV12-3/TRBV12-4

CDR3: CSARDWTGGRYEQYF
J: TRBJ2-7
size: few
V: TRBV20-1

CDR3: CASGGQGGITDTQYF
J: TRBJ2-3
size: many
V: TRBV2

CDR3: CASSLYGTGDEQYF
J: TRBJ2-7
size: .
V: TRBV5-1

CDR3: CASIGLGGELFF
J: TRBJ1-4
size: .
V: TRBV19

CDR3: CASSQDPGRAGRWQETQYF
J: TRBJ2-5
size: many
V: TRBV4-1

CDR3: CASSQVSGQGGYTF
J: TRBJ1-2
size: few
V: TRBV3-1

CDR3: CASSPRIAGNTGELFF
J: TRBJ2-2
size: few
V: TRBV7-2

CDR3: CATSDKGQGQEQFF
J: TRBJ2-1
size: few
V: TRBV24-1

CDR3: CATSGLHQETQYF
J: TRBJ2-5
size: .
V: TRBV19

CDR3: CASSFKGPSSNEQYF
J: TRBJ2-7
size: few
V: TRBV5-1

CDR3: CAISAFSGANVLTF
J: TRBJ2-6
size: .
V: TRBV10-3

CDR3: CASSQGDRAAYNEQFF
J: TRBJ2-1
size: .
V: TRBV4-2

CDR3: CASSLARGRTGELFF
J: TRBJ2-2
size: .
V: TRBV7-2

CDR3: CASSPVAGRGADTQYF
J: TRBJ2-3
size: many
V: TRBV4-3

CDR3: CASSPQTGAKNIQYF
J: TRBJ2-4
size: .
V: TRBV7-2

CDR3: CASGSDNQPQHF
J: TRBJ1-5
size: .
V: TRBV6-5

CDR3: CASSLVPRVAGGPTYEQYF
J: TRBJ2-7
size: many
V: TRBV7-2

CDR3: CASSYSTGWDMNTEAFF
J: TRBJ1-1
size: .
V: TRBV6-5

CDR3: CASFLQGSYNEQFF
J: TRBJ2-1
size: many
V: TRBV5-1

CDR3: CASSQIATAQYF
J: TRBJ2-3
size: many
V: TRBV3-1

CDR3: CASALGGGTDTQYF
J: TRBJ2-3
size: many
V: TRBV12-3/TRBV12-4

CDR3: CSASIGNSGYNEQFF
J: TRBJ2-1
size: few
V: TRBV20-1

CDR3: CAIRRDSQETQYF
J: TRBJ2-5
size: many
V: TRBV10-3

CDR3: CASSKTGGFYEQYF
J: TRBJ2-7
size: few
V: TRBV19

CDR3: CASSSTTGDNTEAFF
J: TRBJ1-1
size: .
V: TRBV7-7

CDR3: CASSRLTAAQETQYF
J: TRBJ2-5
size: few
V: TRBV6-2/TRBV6-3

CDR3: CASSSRGRTEAFF
J: TRBJ1-1
size: .
V: TRBV12-3/TRBV12-4

CDR3: CASSSRDRDSYEQYF
J: TRBJ2-7
size: .
V: TRBV5-1

CDR3: CASSLGREGYTF
J: TRBJ1-2
size: many
V: TRBV5-1

CDR3: CASSSYQGTQYF
J: TRBJ2-5
size: many
V: TRBV7-2

CDR3: CASRQTGDTQYF
J: TRBJ2-3
size: .
V: TRBV5-1

CDR3: CASSQEPGQGTPGNQPQHF
J: TRBJ1-5
size: .
V: TRBV4-1

CDR3: CASSSGTGGRNSPLHF
J: TRBJ1-6
size: many
V: TRBV7-9

CDR3: CASSLSPNNNEQFF
J: TRBJ2-1
size: few
V: TRBV12-3/TRBV12-4

CDR3: CASSFRASRTGELFF
J: TRBJ2-2
size: many
V: TRBV28

CDR3: CASRVTTGSSYNEQFF
J: TRBJ2-1
size: many
V: TRBV5-1

CDR3: CSADRTSGSTDTQYF
J: TRBJ2-3
size: few
V: TRBV20-1

CDR3: CASSLTGFTDTQYF
J: TRBJ2-3
size: few
V: TRBV5-1

CDR3: CASSQAGYEQYF
J: TRBJ2-7
size: .
V: TRBV4-1

CDR3: CASSHTGWEYF
J: TRBJ2-7
size: few
V: TRBV14

CDR3: CASSPGTRHAVEQYF
J: TRBJ2-7
size: .
V: TRBV5-1

CDR3: CASSFTTTGRIYNEQFF
J: TRBJ2-1
size: many
V: TRBV7-8

CDR3: CASTTMTDNTEAFF
J: TRBJ1-1
size: many
V: TRBV9

CDR3: CASSLEGITNSPLHF
J: TRBJ1-6
size: many
V: TRBV5-1

CDR3: CATSRYSNQPQHF
J: TRBJ1-5
size: .
V: TRBV15

CDR3: CASSQVYRANYGYTF
J: TRBJ1-2
size: few
V: TRBV4-3

CDR3: CASSPEGSPLHF
J: TRBJ1-6
size: many
V: TRBV7-8

CDR3: CASSPTGVTSPLHF
J: TRBJ1-6
size: .
V: TRBV18

CDR3: CASSLYNPIYGYTF
J: TRBJ1-2
size: many
V: TRBV7-2

CDR3: CASSLRGAMFDSPLHF
J: TRBJ1-6
size: .
V: TRBV12-3/TRBV12-4

CDR3: CASKESTDSNQPQHF
J: TRBJ1-5
size: few
V: TRBV2

CDR3: CSARDPSGGQKQHF
J: TRBJ1-5
size: .
V: TRBV20-1

CDR3: CASTSGYETQYF
J: TRBJ2-5
size: many
V: TRBV12-3/TRBV12-4

CDR3: CASSQLRGTGSNEQFF
J: TRBJ2-1
size: many
V: TRBV4-1

CDR3: CASSQGGGFTF
J: TRBJ1-2
size: .
V: TRBV14

CDR3: CAAGMSDSTDTQYF
J: TRBJ2-3
size: few
V: TRBV6-5

CDR3: CASSPLFTGDSNQPQHF
J: TRBJ1-5
size: .
V: TRBV5-1